The 32 T cell receptor beta chains below were found in one sample sequenced in a study of PD-L1 blockade in urothelial cancer. Indicated time point: peripheral blood 6 weeks after treatment start. This table comes from immunoSEQ multiplex PCR, and its TCRdb copy is limited to in-frame clones, with some not included. This table holds over 100,000 clones, around 90% found once. Sequenced material: PBMCs, taken around atezolizumab (anti-PD-L1) treatment. The receptor source for this set is a man aged 60 to 69 with urothelial cancer.

This sequence joins TRBV4-3 and TRBJ1-4, with a weak D call TRBD1 (5 bases). CDR1 and CDR2 from the germline V gene are LGHNA and YSLEER. V lost 0 bases to trimming and J lost 8 bases, with 13 bases between them. The CDR3 runs 15 residues. The CDR3 coding sequence is TGCGCCAGCAGCCAAGATACCAGGGTGGACGAAAAACTGTTTTTT. This translates into CASSQDTRVDEKLFF.

The rearrangement links TRBV6-1 to TRBJ2-7; 8 bases fit TRBD1. Germline CDR1 reads MNHNS; CDR2 reads SASEGT. V shed 5 bases, J shed 3 bases, and the junction held 6 bases outside the gene matches. CDR3 length: 14 amino acids. CDR3 nucleotide sequence: TGTGCCAGCAGTACAGGACAGGGCGGCTACGAGCAGTACTTC. It codes for CASSTGQGGYEQYF.

This chain connects TRBV6-1 to TRBJ2-1, with D perhaps TRBD2 (5 bases). The germline V and J ends were trimmed by 8 bases and 5 bases, with 7 bases remaining between them. Germline V lookup: CDR1 MNHNS, CDR2 SASEGT. The CDR3 length is 11 residues. The CDR3 DNA follows: TGTGCCAGCCTGAGGGACAATGAGCAGTTCTTC. It encodes CASLRDNEQFF.

The V gene is TRBV9, the J gene TRBJ2-5; 7 bases fit TRBD2. The CDR3 length is 15 residues. After removal of 4 bases from V and 3 bases from J, the junction contained 9 bases not matched to a gene. Per the germline V gene, CDR1 is SGDLS and CDR2 is YYNGEE. CDR3 amino acids: CASSPSGVRKETQYF. The CDR3, as DNA: TGTGCCAGCAGCCCCAGCGGGGTTCGTAAAGAGACCCAGTACTTC.

The chain links TRBV20-1 to TRBJ2-5; D gene ambiguous. With 2 bases removed from V and 2 bases from J, the gap between germline ends came to 3 bases. This CDR3 is 11 amino acids long. Looked up from germline, CDR1 is DFQATT and CDR2 is SNEGSKA (reference sequence). CDR3 sequence: CSARSQETQYF. The CDR3 DNA reads as TGCAGTGCTAGATCACAAGAGACCCAGTACTTC.

The genes are TRBV2 and TRBJ2-3, with D tentatively TRBD2 (6 bases). The CDR3 runs 15 residues. In germline, CDR1 is SNHLY, CDR2 FYNNEI. The V end lost 4 bases, the J end lost 2 bases, and 13 bases lay between the germline ends. DNA for the CDR3: TGTGCCAGCAGTGGGGACTCACCGTTCACAGATACGCAGTATTTT. Translated, it gives CASSGDSPFTDTQYF.

The CDR3 nucleotides read TGTGCCAGCAGCTCTAGATCAACCTACGAGCAGTACTTC. Amino acid sequence: CASSSRSTYEQYF. The chain combines TRBV7-6 with TRBJ2-7, with D unclear. Germline CDR1 SGHVS, CDR2 FNYEAQ. Trimming cost V 4 bases and J 2 bases, with 9 bases left between them. This CDR3 is built from 13 residues.

The J gene is TRBJ2-2, the V gene TRBV4-3; 8 nucleotides match TRBD2. V shed 3 bases and J 7 bases; nucleotides not matched to a gene: 19. The CDR3 extends over 19 amino acids. The germline gives CDR1 LGHNA, CDR2 YSLEER. CDR3 DNA: TGCGCCAGCAGCCAGATACACCCTATAGCGGGGCTAGCGGGCGGGGAGCTGTTTTTT. It specifies CASSQIHPIAGLAGGELFF.

The rearrangement joins TRBV2 to TRBJ2-5; possibly TRBD2 for D (5 bases). Germline-derived CDR1 and CDR2 are SNHLY and FYNNEI. The V end was cut by 1 base, the J end by 5 bases, with 8 bases between. This CDR3 spans 13 amino acids. CDR3 in DNA: TGTGCCAGCAGTGAAGGACTAATCGAGACCCAGTACTTC. Amino acids: CASSEGLIETQYF.

The chain is built from TRBV5-1 and TRBJ1-4; D is perhaps TRBD1 (5 bases). Germline V gene data show CDR1 as SGHRS and CDR2 as YFSETQ. This CDR3 is built from 15 residues. V was trimmed by 1 base and J by 7 bases, leaving 14 bases between them. This CDR3 reads CASSLSTVPGEKLFF. CDR3 DNA: TGCGCCAGCAGCTTGTCGACAGTTCCTGGTGAAAAACTGTTTTTT.

V is TRBV19 and J is TRBJ1-2; no clear D gene. Trimming took 7 bases from V and 6 from J, leaving 21 bases between them. The CDR3 runs 15 residues. Germline CDR1 reads LNHDA; CDR2 reads SQIVND (reference sequence). The CDR3 protein is CASTTTRLSGNGYTF. The CDR3 coding sequence is TGTGCCAGTACTACCACCAGGCTTTCCGGCAATGGCTACACCTTC.

The gene calls are TRBV5-4 and TRBJ2-1, with 9 bases matching TRBD2. The length of the CDR3 is 15 residues. The trim removed 1 base at V and 10 bases at J, leaving 9 bases unmatched. The germline V gene encodes CDR1 SGHNT and CDR2 YYREEE (reference sequence). The chain's CDR3 is CASSLMAGGPGEQFF. As DNA, the CDR3 is TGTGCCAGCAGCTTGATGGCGGGGGGGCCTGGGGAGCAGTTCTTC.

The chain is built from TRBV4-1 and TRBJ2-7; D unresolved. Germline V lookup: CDR1 MGHRA, CDR2 YSYEKL. This CDR3 is 14 amino acids long. V lost 0 bases and J 1 base, leaving 7 bases between the germline ends. CDR3 DNA sequence: TGCGCCAGCAGCCAAGAAGCTCAATCCTACGAGCAGTACTTC. Translation: CASSQEAQSYEQYF.

CDR3 coding DNA: TGCGCCAGCAGCTTGGACGGGACAGGGAGGGCAGATACGCAGTATTTT. It is translated as CASSLDGTGRADTQYF. V and J are TRBV5-1 and TRBJ2-3, with 9 bases identical to TRBD1. The CDR3 is made up of 16 amino acids. Trimming cost V 0 bases and J 4 bases; bases outside gene matches: 6. CDR1 and CDR2 from the germline V gene are SGHRS and YFSETQ.

A single count supports this clone. The genes are TRBV7-3 and TRBJ2-1; 9 nucleotides line up with TRBD2. The CDR3 length is 15 residues. Germline V CDR1 and CDR2: SGHTA, FQGTGA. V shed 5 bases, J shed 2 bases, and the junction held 4 bases outside the gene matches. CDR3 nucleotides: TGTGCCAGCAGCGAAGGGACTAGCCCCTACAATGAGCAGTTCTTC. Protein product: CASSEGTSPYNEQFF.

The V and J genes are TRBV5-1 and TRBJ2-5; 7 bases agree with TRBD1. The V gene's germline CDR1 is SGHRS and CDR2 YFSETQ. J was trimmed by 2 bases and V by 4 bases; bases with no gene match: 8. CDR3 size: 15 residues. DNA for the CDR3: TGCGCCAGCAGCCACTATGGGACAGAACAAGAGACCCAGTACTTC. Translated: CASSHYGTEQETQYF.

This chain links TRBV9 with TRBJ2-7, with TRBD2 as a possible D gene (6 bases). Germline V CDR1 and CDR2: SGDLS, YYNGEE. The CDR3 has 14 residues. V lost 4 bases to trimming and J lost 2 bases, with 13 bases between them. The chain's CDR3 is CASSPRDFPYEQYF. In DNA form, the CDR3 reads TGTGCCAGCAGCCCCAGGGACTTCCCCTACGAGCAGTACTTC. The whole variable domain, filled in from reference TRBV9 and TRBJ2-7, reads DSGVTQTPKHLITATGQRVTLRCSPRSGDLSVYWYQQSLDQGLQFLIQYYNGEERAKGNILERFSAQQFPDLHSELNLSSLELGDSALYFCASSPRDFPYEQYFGPGTRLTVT.

The sample holds a few counts of this clone. V and J are TRBV4-3 and TRBJ1-5; D not resolved. From germline, CDR1 is LGHNA and CDR2 YSLEER. V was clipped by 0 bases and J by 3 bases, with 6 bases between them. This CDR3 has 14 residues. This chain's CDR3 is CASSQEIVNQPQHF. The CDR3 DNA reads as TGCGCCAGCAGCCAAGAAATCGTCAATCAGCCCCAGCATTTT.

The chain recombines TRBV30 with TRBJ1-1; D is undetermined. V lost 0 bases, J lost 7 bases, and 18 bases lay in between. The CDR3 totals 15 residues. Germline V gives CDR1 GTSNPN, CDR2 SVGIG (reference sequence). The CDR3 loop reads CAWSVGGSVLSEAFF. The CDR3 nucleotides are TGTGCCTGGAGTGTCGGCGGCAGCGTTCTGAGTGAAGCTTTCTTT.

The chain couples TRBV5-1 to TRBJ1-4; D is unresolved. Trimming removed 0 bases at V and 8 bases at J, with 14 bases between. Germline CDR1 SGHRS, CDR2 YFSETQ. The CDR3 is 15 residues long. The CDR3 reads CASSLVVGRKEKLFF. The DNA for the CDR3 is TGCGCCAGCAGCTTGGTGGTTGGGAGAAAGGAAAAACTGTTTTTT. The variable domain in full, with the rest retrieved from reference TRBV5-1 and TRBJ1-4, is KAGVTQTPRYLIKTRGQQVTLSCSPISGHRSVSWYQQTPGQGLQFLFEYFSETQRNKGNFPGRFSGRQFSNSRSEMNVSTLELGDSALYLCASSLVVGRKEKLFFGSGTQLSVL.

Only a few counts were recorded for this clone. The CDR3 region has the DNA TGTGCCCGGCGGGGGCGGAGGAGTACTGAAGCTTTCTTT. Amino acids: CARRGRRSTEAFF. The gene calls are TRBV9 and TRBJ1-1, with D possibly being TRBD1 (6 bases). The CDR3 loop spans 13 amino acids. The V gene's germline CDR1 is SGDLS and CDR2 YYNGEE. V was clipped by 10 bases and J by 5 bases, with 18 bases between them.

This clone was detected only once. V and J are TRBV25-1 and TRBJ2-6, with D tentatively TRBD1 (6 bases). CDR1 and CDR2 from the germline V gene are MGHDK and SYGVNS. This CDR3 has 18 amino acids. V was shortened by 6 bases and J by 0 bases, with 18 bases between the two germline ends. CDR3 sequence reads: CASSQAGVGSSGANVLTF. The DNA for the CDR3 is TGTGCCAGCAGCCAGGCAGGGGTAGGGAGCTCTGGGGCCAACGTCCTGACTTTC. Together with reference TRBV25-1 and TRBJ2-6, the CDR3 gives the full variable domain: EADIYQTPRYLVIGTGKKITLECSQTMGHDKMYWYQQDPGMELHLIHYSYGVNSTEKGDLSSESTVSRIRTEHFPLTLESARPSHTSQYLCASSQAGVGSSGANVLTFGAGSRLTVL.

This chain links TRBV11-2 with TRBJ2-1, with D tentatively TRBD2 (6 bases). The germline CDR1 and CDR2 sequences are SGHAT and FQNNGV. V was shortened by 6 bases and J by 0 bases, with 12 bases between the two germline ends. The CDR3 sequence is 15 residues long. In DNA, the CDR3 is TGTGCCAGCAGGGGTCTGCGGGGCTCCTACAATGAGCAGTTCTTC. This codes for CASRGLRGSYNEQFF.

This sequence joins TRBV28 and TRBJ2-7; possible D gene TRBD2, 5 bases. Germline V gene data show CDR1 as MDHEN and CDR2 as SYDVKM. V lost 5 bases and J lost 0, with 8 bases in between. This CDR3 comprises 13 residues. CDR3 residues: CASSRGSSYEQYF. The CDR3, as DNA: TGTGCCAGCAGTCGGGGTTCCTCCTACGAGCAGTACTTC.

This chain joins TRBV5-1 and TRBJ2-1; 7 bases are shared with TRBD1. The CDR3 totals 15 residues. The V and J ends lost 2 bases and 5 bases, in that order; junction bases with no gene match: 7. Germline CDR1 SGHRS, CDR2 YFSETQ. The CDR3: CASSFRQGPDNEQFF. The CDR3 region has the DNA TGCGCCAGCAGCTTTCGACAGGGTCCCGACAATGAGCAGTTCTTC.

This sequence joins TRBV5-4 and TRBJ2-7; 8 bases agree with TRBD2. The CDR3 covers 15 residues. CDR1 is SGHNT, CDR2 YYREEE, per germline (reference sequence). J was trimmed by 2 bases and V by 4 bases; bases with no gene match: 8. CDR3 coding DNA: TGTGCCAGCAGCCCCGCGGGGGGCTCCACCTACGAGCAGTACTTC. This translates into CASSPAGGSTYEQYF. The full variable domain, completed using reference TRBV5-4 and TRBJ2-7, is ETGVTQSPTHLIKTRGQQVTLRCSSQSGHNTVSWYQQALGQGPQFIFQYYREEENGRGNFPPRFSGLQFPNYSSELNVNALELDDSALYLCASSPAGGSTYEQYFGPGTRLTVT.

The V and J genes are TRBV28 and TRBJ2-1, with D tentatively TRBD2 (5 bases). The CDR3 consists of 17 residues. The germline V and J ends were trimmed by 7 bases and 0 bases, with 19 bases remaining between them. Germline-derived CDR1 and CDR2 are MDHEN and SYDVKM. The CDR3 region has the DNA TGTGCCAGCACCAAGCTCGAGGGATTACGCTCCTACAATGAGCAGTTCTTC. It yields the protein CASTKLEGLRSYNEQFF.

In its sample, this clone was seen once. The chain couples TRBV7-9 to TRBJ2-2, with 10 bases lining up with TRBD2. The germline V gene has CDR1 SEHNR and CDR2 FQNEAQ (reference sequence). The CDR3 runs 15 residues. V shed 2 bases, J shed 6 bases, and the junction held 3 bases outside the gene matches. This CDR3 is CASSLSGGAAGELFF. The DNA of the CDR3 is TGTGCCAGCAGCTTAAGCGGGGGGGCCGCCGGGGAGCTGTTTTTT.

The chain is built from TRBV5-6 and TRBJ1-2; D perhaps matches TRBD1 (5 bases). Germline CDR1 reads SGHDT; CDR2 reads YYEEEE. Deletions cut 0 bases from V and 6 bases from J, with 9 bases between. The CDR3 covers 13 residues. The CDR3 spells CASSLGQGHGYTF. Here the CDR3 DNA reads TGTGCCAGCAGCTTGGGCCAGGGCCATGGCTACACCTTC.

The chain recombines TRBV18 with TRBJ2-3, with a possible D match to TRBD1 (6 bases). Germline assignment: CDR1 KGHSH and CDR2 LQKENI. Trimming pared 7 bases from V and 5 bases from J, leaving 16 bases between. The CDR3 runs to 14 residues. CDR3 sequence: CASCAQGGVDTQYF. CDR3 sequence (DNA): TGTGCCAGCTGCGCTCAAGGGGGTGTAGATACGCAGTATTTT.

The chain carries TRBV19 and TRBJ1-1; no clear D. CDR1 and CDR2 (germline): LNHDA, SQIVND (reference sequence). This CDR3 contains 16 residues. Trimming shortened V by 6 bases and J by 1 base, and 18 bases separated the two germline ends. Here the CDR3 reads CASSSVNSGSNTEAFF. CDR3 sequence (DNA): TGTGCCAGTAGCTCCGTGAATAGCGGTTCGAACACTGAAGCTTTCTTT. Full variable domain (remainder filled in from reference TRBV19 and TRBJ1-1): DGGITQSPKYLFRKEGQNVTLSCEQNLNHDAMYWYRQDPGQGLRLIYYSQIVNDFQKGDIAEGYSVSREKKESFPLTVTSAQKNPTAFYLCASSSVNSGSNTEAFFGQGTRLTVV.

The CDR3 region has the DNA TGTGCCAGCAGCGCGACAGGGGGCCGCAATCAGCCCCAGCATTTT. Translation gives CASSATGGRNQPQHF. This sequence joins TRBV9 and TRBJ1-5; 10 nucleotides align to TRBD1. With V trimmed by 3 bases and J by 2 bases, 2 bases remained unmatched. CDR1 and CDR2 from the germline V gene are SGDLS and YYNGEE. This CDR3 spans 15 amino acids.